Listed below are T cell receptor beta chains from one sample, sequenced in a study of immune evolution from preneoplasia to lung adenocarcinoma. The method was immunoSEQ multiplex PCR; TCRdb's version includes in-frame clones alone and lacks a portion of them. The sample includes 11,000 to 15,000 clones, 65% to 85% seen only once; the top ten take under 5%. Sequencing used FFPE minimally invasive lung adenocarcinoma tissue. These receptors all come from an older person with lung adenocarcinoma. Each CDR3 is given without its conserved first and last residue. A D gene is named only where the DNA matches it firmly.

J gene	V gene	D gene	CDR3 protein
TRBJ2-1	TRBV28	NA	ASSFSLSNEQF
TRBJ1-1	TRBV18	NA	ASSLGRDTETF
TRBJ2-7	TRBV27	TRBD1	ASSRQGRAYEQY
TRBJ2-2	TRBV19	TRBD2	ASGRGAGELF
TRBJ1-2	TRBV6-1	NA	ASSEGRGRYGYT
TRBJ1-1	TRBV28	TRBD1	ASSPPGQGFVHTEAF
TRBJ1-5	TRBV7-2	TRBD1	ASSRQGYQPQH
TRBJ2-3	TRBV5-1	TRBD2	ASSLATSGDTDTQY
TRBJ1-4	TRBV28	NA	ASSEGSATNEKLF
TRBJ2-3	TRBV29-1	NA	SVDLGSTTDTQY
TRBJ1-5	TRBV6-1	NA	ASSQGQLNQPQH
TRBJ1-5	TRBV6-1	NA	AVEVSNQPQH
TRBJ1-5	TRBV6-6	NA	ASSYSGGPAQPQH
TRBJ1-2	TRBV18	TRBD1	ASSRGQGYGYT
TRBJ1-1	TRBV6-5	NA	ASSYSADTEAF
TRBJ1-6	TRBV15	TRBD1	ATSRLGQDNSPLH
TRBJ1-5	TRBV28	TRBD1	ASSIKQGAYQPQH
TRBJ2-1	TRBV2	TRBD2	ASRELAGGYNEQF
TRBJ1-1	TRBV6-5	NA	ASSYLGAEAF
TRBJ2-7	TRBV6-6	NA	ASSYDGSYEQY